This TCR beta chain was profiled in a study of blood T cells in healthy people across ages. A second roughly 7 to 12 cycle PCR used barcoded and J-beta primers. Every individual sample yielded 2.5 million or more paired-end reads (each containing CDR3). TCRdb passed the 5' RACE reads through MiXCR, listing each CDR3 protein once. The repertoire holds over 1,500,000 distinct CDR3 sequences, with about 39% as singletons. Note on this clonotype: The target antigen is unknown.

Study findings and constraints: Donor CMV status was unknown, possibly confounding expanded clonotype changes. One million T cells yielded diversity estimates that were considered underestimates. Unsorted PBMCs prevented conclusive naive versus antigen-experienced comparison.

Germline V gene lookup returns CDR1 DFQATT and CDR2 SNEGSKA (reference sequence). The V and J ends lost 6 bases and 0 bases respectively, with 10 bases between them. This CDR3 contains 13 residues. The sample was blood. The V call is TRBV20-1, the J call TRBJ2-3, with D uncertain. This TCR was recovered from a human donor in good health. CDR3 loop: CSARRVSTDTQYF. CDR3 bases: TGCAGTGCGAGACGGGTGAGCACAGATACGCAGTATTTT.